The clone carrying this T cell receptor (beta chain) came up once. This sample is part of a study of blood T cell repertoires in COVID-19. Study-wide context: The United States, Italy and Spain supplied acute and convalescent COVID-19 samples. PBMCs, B-cell-depleted T cells, or T cells provided the cDNA or gDNA that made up the material.

Original processing notes: Researchers report that nucleated cell counts were estimated from reference gene primer amplification. TCRdb's table, derived via immunoSEQ multiplex PCR, lists solely in-frame clones and lacks some. Clonal size and the V and J genes are those of that table, whereas D and trimming came from the DNA. The table shows roughly 100,000 clones, with under 85% occurring only once. V gave up 4 bases and J gave up 4 bases; unmatched junction bases: 6. In germline, CDR1 is LNHDA, CDR2 SQIVND (reference sequence). The CDR3 is 15 amino acids. Sequenced sample: peripheral blood. The chain combines TRBV19 with TRBJ2-3, with TRBD1 matching over 9 bases. This clonotype originated in a woman aged 55-70 years with acute or convalescent COVID-19. The DNA of the CDR3 is TGTGCCAGTAGTACACTACAGGGGGCCCCAGATACGCAGTATTTT. It codes for CASSTLQGAPDTQYF.